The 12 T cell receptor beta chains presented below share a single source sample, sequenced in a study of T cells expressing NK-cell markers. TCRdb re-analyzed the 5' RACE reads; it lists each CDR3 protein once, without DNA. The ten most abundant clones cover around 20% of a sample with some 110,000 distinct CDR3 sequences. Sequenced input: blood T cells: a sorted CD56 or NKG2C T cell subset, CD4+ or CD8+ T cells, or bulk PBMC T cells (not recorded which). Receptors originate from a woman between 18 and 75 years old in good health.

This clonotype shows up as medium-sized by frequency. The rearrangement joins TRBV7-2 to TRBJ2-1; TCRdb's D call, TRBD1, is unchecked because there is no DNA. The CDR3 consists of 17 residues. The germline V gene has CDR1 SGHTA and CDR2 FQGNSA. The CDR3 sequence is CASSLALGQHSYNEQFF.

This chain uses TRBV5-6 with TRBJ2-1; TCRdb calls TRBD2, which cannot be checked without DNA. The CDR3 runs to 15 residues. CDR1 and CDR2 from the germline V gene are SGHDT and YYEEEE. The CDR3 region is CASSLRWGANNEQFF.

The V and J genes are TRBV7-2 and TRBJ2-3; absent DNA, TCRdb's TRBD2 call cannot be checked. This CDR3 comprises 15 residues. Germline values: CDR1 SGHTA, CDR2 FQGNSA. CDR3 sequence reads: CASSSLGGAADTQYF.

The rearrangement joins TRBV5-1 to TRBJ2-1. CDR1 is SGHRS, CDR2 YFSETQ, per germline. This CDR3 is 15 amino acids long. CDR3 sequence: CASSSGLAGSNEQFF.

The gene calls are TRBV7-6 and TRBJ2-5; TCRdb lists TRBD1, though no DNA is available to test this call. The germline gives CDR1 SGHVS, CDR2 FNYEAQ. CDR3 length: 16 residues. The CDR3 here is CASSSGQRLVQETQYF.

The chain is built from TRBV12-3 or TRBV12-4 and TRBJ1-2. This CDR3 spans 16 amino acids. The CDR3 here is CASSLPTDETSYGYTF.

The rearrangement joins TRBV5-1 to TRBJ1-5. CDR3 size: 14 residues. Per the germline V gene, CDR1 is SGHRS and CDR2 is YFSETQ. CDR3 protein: CASSLAEGVQPQHF.

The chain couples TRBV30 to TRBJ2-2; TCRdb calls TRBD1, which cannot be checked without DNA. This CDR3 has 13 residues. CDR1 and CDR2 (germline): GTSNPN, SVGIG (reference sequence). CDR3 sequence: CAWGTGWTGELFF.

The CDR3 reads CASTDRRGGYEQYF. The chain links TRBV6-2 or TRBV6-3 to TRBJ2-7; absent DNA, TCRdb's TRBD1 call cannot be checked. This CDR3 region has 14 residues. Germline V CDR1 and CDR2: MNHEY, SVGEGT.

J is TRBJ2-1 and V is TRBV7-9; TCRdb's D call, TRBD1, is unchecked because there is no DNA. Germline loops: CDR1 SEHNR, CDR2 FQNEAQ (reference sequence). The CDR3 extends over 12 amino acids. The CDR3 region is CASSSPLHEQFF.

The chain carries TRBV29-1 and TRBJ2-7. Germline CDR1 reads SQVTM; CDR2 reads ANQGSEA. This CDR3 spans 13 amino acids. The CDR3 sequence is CSGTEPSSYEQYF.

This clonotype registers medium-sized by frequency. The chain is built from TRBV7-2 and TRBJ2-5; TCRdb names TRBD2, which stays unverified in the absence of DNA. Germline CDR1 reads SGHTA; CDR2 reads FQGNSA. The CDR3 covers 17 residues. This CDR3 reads CASSLSMLAGAQETQYF.